The entry below gives a single TCR beta chain sequence along with its context. This sample stems from a study of technical replicates of blood from a handful of donors. Libraries were prepared by immunoSEQ multiplex PCR; TCRdb keeps only in-frame clonotypes and omits some of them. Here the sample spans about 66,000 clones, around nine tenths being singletons. V was pared by 10 bases and J by 0 bases, with 14 bases of the junction left unmatched. The length of the CDR3 is 17 residues. Germline loops: CDR1 SNHLY, CDR2 FYNNEI. This receptor was taken from a human donor in good health. This chain uses TRBV2 with TRBJ2-1; TRBD2 matches 8 bases. The material sequenced was T cells isolated from PBMCs. The CDR3 region has the DNA TGTGCCACCAGAGGACTAGCATCACCGAGCTCCTACAATGAGCAGTTCTTC. Its protein is CATRGLASPSSYNEQFF.